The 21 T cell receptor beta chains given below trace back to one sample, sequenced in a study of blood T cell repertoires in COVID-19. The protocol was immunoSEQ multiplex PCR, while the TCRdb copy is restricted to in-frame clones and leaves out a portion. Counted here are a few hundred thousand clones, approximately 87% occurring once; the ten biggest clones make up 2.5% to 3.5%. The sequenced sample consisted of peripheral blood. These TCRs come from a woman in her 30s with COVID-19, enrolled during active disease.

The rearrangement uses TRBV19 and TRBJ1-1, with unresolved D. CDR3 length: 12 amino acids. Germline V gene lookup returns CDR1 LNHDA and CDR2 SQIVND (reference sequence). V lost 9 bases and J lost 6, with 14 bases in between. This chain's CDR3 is CASRMTGAEAFF. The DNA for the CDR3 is TGTGCCAGCCGGATGACCGGGGCTGAAGCTTTCTTT.

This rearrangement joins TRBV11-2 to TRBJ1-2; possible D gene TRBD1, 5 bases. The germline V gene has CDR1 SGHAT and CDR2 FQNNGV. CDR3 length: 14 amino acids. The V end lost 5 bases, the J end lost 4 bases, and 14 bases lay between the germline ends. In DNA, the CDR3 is TGTGCCAGCAGCCGGCTAGGTGGGGCCTATGGCTACACCTTC. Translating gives CASSRLGGAYGYTF.

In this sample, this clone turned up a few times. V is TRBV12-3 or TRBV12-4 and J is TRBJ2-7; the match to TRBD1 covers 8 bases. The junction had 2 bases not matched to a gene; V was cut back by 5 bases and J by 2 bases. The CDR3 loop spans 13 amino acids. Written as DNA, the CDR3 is TGTGCCAGCAGTGCACAGGGGGCCTACGAGCAGTACTTC. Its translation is CASSAQGAYEQYF.

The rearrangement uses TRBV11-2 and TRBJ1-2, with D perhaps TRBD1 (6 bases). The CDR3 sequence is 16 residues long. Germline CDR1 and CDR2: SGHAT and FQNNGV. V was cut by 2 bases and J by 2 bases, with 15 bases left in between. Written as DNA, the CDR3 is TGTGCCAGCAGCTTAATGGGAAGACAGGAGAACTATGGCTACACCTTC. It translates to CASSLMGRQENYGYTF.

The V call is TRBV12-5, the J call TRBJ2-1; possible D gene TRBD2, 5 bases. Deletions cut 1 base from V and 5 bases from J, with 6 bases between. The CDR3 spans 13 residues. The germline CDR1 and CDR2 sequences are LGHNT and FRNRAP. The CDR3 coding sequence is TGTGCTAGTGGTTTGGGGACTGACAATGAGCAGTTCTTC. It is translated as CASGLGTDNEQFF.

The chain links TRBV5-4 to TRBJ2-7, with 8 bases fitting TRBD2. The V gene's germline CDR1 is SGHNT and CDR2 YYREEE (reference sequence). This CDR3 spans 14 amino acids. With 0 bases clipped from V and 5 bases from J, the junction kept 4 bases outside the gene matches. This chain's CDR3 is CASSLAGGAHEQYF. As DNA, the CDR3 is TGTGCCAGCAGCTTGGCCGGGGGGGCCCACGAGCAGTACTTC.

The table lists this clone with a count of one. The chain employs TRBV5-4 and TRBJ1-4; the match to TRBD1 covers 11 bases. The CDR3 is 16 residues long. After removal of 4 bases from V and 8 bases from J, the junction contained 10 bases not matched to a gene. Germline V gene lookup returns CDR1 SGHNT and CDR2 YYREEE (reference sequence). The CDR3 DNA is TGTGCCAGCAGCCGGACAGGACAGGGGGCAGGGGAAAAACTGTTTTTT. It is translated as CASSRTGQGAGEKLFF.

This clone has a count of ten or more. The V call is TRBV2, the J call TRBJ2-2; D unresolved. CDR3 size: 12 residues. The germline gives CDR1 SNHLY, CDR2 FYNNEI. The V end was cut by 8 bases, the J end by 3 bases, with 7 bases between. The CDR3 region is CASAVDTGELFF. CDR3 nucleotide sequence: TGTGCCAGCGCGGTGGACACCGGGGAGCTGTTTTTT.

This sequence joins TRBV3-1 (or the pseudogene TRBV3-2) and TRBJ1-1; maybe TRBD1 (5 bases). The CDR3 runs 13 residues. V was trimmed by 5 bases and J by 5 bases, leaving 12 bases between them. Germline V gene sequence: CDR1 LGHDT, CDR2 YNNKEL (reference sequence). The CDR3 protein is CASSSGRDTEAFF. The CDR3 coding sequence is TGTGCCAGCAGCTCGGGGCGGGATACTGAAGCTTTCTTT.

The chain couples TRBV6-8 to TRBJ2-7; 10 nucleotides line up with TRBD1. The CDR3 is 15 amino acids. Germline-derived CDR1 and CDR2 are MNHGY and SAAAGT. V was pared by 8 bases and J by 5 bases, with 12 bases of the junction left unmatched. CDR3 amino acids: CASPLRDRGDNEQYF. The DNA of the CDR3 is TGTGCCAGCCCTCTTAGGGACAGGGGAGACAACGAGCAGTACTTC.

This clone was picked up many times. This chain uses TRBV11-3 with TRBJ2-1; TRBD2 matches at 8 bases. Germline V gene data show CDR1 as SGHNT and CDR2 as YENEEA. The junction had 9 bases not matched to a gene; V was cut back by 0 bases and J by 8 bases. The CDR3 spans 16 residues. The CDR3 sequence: CASSLDGREGQDEQFF. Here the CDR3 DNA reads TGTGCCAGCAGCTTAGATGGTCGGGAGGGCCAGGATGAGCAGTTCTTC.

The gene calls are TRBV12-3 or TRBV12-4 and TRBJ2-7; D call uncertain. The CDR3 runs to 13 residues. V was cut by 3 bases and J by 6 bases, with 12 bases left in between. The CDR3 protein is CASSFTGYGEQYF. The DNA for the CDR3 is TGTGCCAGCAGTTTTACGGGTTACGGCGAGCAGTACTTC.

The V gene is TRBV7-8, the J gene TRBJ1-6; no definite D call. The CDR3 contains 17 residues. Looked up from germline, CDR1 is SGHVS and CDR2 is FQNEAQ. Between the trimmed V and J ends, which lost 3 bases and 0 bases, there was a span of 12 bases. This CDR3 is CASSFTPTNSYNSPLHF. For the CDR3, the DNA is TGTGCCAGCAGCTTTACCCCGACAAACTCCTATAATTCACCCCTCCACTTT.

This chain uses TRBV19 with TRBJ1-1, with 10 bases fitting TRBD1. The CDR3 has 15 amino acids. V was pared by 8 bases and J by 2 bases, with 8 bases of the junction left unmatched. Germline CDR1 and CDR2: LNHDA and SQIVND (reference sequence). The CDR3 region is CASSGTGVSNTEAFF. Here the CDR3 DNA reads TGTGCCAGTTCCGGGACAGGGGTTAGTAACACTGAAGCTTTCTTT. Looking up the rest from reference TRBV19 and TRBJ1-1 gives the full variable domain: DGGITQSPKYLFRKEGQNVTLSCEQNLNHDAMYWYRQDPGQGLRLIYYSQIVNDFQKGDIAEGYSVSREKKESFPLTVTSAQKNPTAFYLCASSGTGVSNTEAFFGQGTRLTVV.

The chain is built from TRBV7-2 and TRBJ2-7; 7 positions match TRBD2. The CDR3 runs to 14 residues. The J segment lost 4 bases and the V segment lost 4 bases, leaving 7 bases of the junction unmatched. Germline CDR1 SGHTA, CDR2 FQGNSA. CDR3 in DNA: TGTGCCAGCAGCTCCGGGGCGGGGGAATACGAGCAGTACTTC. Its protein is CASSSGAGEYEQYF.

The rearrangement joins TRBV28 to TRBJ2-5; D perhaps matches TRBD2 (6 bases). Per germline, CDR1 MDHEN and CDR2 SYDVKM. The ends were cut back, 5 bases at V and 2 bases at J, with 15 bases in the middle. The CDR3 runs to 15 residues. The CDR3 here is CASSRGGARQETQYF. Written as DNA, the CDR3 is TGTGCCAGCAGTAGAGGCGGGGCGCGTCAAGAGACCCAGTACTTC.

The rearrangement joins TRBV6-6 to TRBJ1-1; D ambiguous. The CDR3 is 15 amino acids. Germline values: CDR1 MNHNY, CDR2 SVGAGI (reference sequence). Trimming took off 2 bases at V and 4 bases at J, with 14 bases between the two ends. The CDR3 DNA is TGTGCCAGCAGTTACCCGGAGTCGAGGCCCACTGAAGCTTTCTTT. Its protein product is CASSYPESRPTEAFF.

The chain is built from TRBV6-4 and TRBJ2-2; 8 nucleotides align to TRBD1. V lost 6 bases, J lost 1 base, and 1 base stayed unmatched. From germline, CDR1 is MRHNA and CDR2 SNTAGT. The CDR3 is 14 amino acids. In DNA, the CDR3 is TGTGCCAGCAGGACAGGGGTGAACACCGGGGAGCTGTTTTTT. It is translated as CASRTGVNTGELFF.

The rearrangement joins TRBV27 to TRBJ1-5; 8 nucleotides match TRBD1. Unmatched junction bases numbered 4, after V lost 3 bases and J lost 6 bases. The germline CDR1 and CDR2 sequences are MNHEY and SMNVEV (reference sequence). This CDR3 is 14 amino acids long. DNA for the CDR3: TGTGCCAGCAGTTTTCAGGGGGCAGGTCAGCCCCAGCATTTT. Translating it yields CASSFQGAGQPQHF.

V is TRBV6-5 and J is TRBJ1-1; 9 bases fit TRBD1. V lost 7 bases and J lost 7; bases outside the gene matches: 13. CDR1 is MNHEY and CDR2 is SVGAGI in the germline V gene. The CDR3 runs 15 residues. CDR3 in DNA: TGTGCCAGCATTCTATTAGGACAGGGGTATAGTGAAGCTTTCTTT. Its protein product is CASILLGQGYSEAFF.

The CDR3 nucleotides read TGTGCCAGCAGCCCCTCGGGAGGGGGCAGCAATCAGCCCCAGCATTTT. This sequence encodes CASSPSGGGSNQPQHF. J is TRBJ1-5 and V is TRBV3-1 (or the pseudogene TRBV3-2), with 7 bases matching TRBD1. The germline V gene encodes CDR1 LGHDT and CDR2 YNNKEL (reference sequence). This CDR3 comprises 16 residues. Trimming took 4 bases from V and 1 from J; bases not matched to a gene: 7.